This T cell receptor (beta chain) was sequenced in a study of T-cell memory formation after mild COVID-19 (dated by TCRdb to 2020 to 2023). Turning to the overall study: TCR sequence clusters from the two donors were found to be largely donor specific. In two donors, T-cell clones that expanded and contracted after mild COVID-19 were tracked by sequencing TCRalpha and TCRbeta repertoires over time. Two young, previously healthy adult volunteers, one female and one male, were included in the cohort. The paper's findings and limits, for the study overall: The study included only a couple of mild cases, and larger cohorts that include severe cases with pre-infection samples were judged to be necessary. Whether the second-wave clones peaking on day 37 were SARS-CoV-2 specific was not confirmed. Some responding clones were found in pre-infection memory, which suggests that pre-existing cross-reactive memory T cells took part in the SARS-CoV-2 response. From day 15 to 85, contracting clones showed balanced CD4/CD8 phenotypes, whereas a second wave of clones that expanded from day 15 to 37 leaned towards CD4+. Contracting CD4+ clones turned up mainly in the CM and EM memory subsets, whereas EMRA was where CD8+ clones were enriched.

Trimming removed 0 bases from V and 0 bases from J, leaving 14 bases between the germline ends. The CDR3 runs 17 residues from the cysteine to the phenylalanine. The retained sequence is limited to the CDR3, 51 bases, with the frame set at the first base. CDR1 and CDR2 are drawn from the germline V gene (reference sequence): PRHDT, FYEKMQ. Ficoll-Paque density gradient centrifugation was the method used to isolate PBMCs. To note about this clonotype: Its antigen is currently not known. Base-call qualities are not available, and no considerably larger clone is one nucleotide away.

Data came from an Illumina NovaSeq 6000. TCRalpha and TCRbeta cDNA libraries were built by 5'RACE with constant-segment primers, adding sample barcodes and unique molecular identifiers. RNA was extracted from every sample with Trizol reagent. Library amplification was performed in two PCR steps, and a second sample barcode and Illumina TruSeq adapters were introduced in the second step. Sequencing of the libraries was done on an Illumina NovaSeq, producing 2 x 150 bp paired-end reads. Concerning the study's data processing: With migec v1.2.7, reads were demultiplexed and then collapsed into UMI-guided consensus sequences. Using mixcr v2.1.11, the UMI consensuses were aligned to TRA and TRB V and J templates and assembled into clonotypes. Clonotypes were classified as expanded or contracted when called significant by both edgeR and NoisET, with noise models trained on biological replicates. For edgeR calls, a false discovery rate-adjusted p below 0.01 and a log2 fold-change threshold of 1 were applied. PCA with hierarchical clustering of max-normalized trajectories of the 1000 most abundant clonotypes was used as exploratory dynamics analysis. The CD4 or CD8 phenotype of responding clones was assigned using the separately sequenced CD4+ and CD8+ repertoires. TCRdb took the public reads, trimmed them with fastp at Q25, ran MiXCR for clone calling and kept in-frame beta chains. A single entry per CDR3 protein holds the most common genes and DNA from its merged rows. The V and J calls were not made by the authors but by TCRdb's processing. This sample lists more than 400,000 distinct CDR3 sequences; 15% to 20% were detected once. The top ten clones comprise 9% to 15% of the sample.

The clonotype was recovered from an adult woman who had mild COVID-19 (a few samples of this study predate the infection). The sample titles of this study are shuffled in the database, so cell type and time point are left out; the donor was told from shared clones. Recombination connected TRBV13 to TRBJ1-2; there is no confident call for the D gene. The sample was PBMCs or a T cell subset sorted from them (not recorded which). The nucleotides read TGTGCCAGCAGCTTAGGGACCCCAGATCGTTCTAACTATGGCTACACCTTC. Its translation is CASSLGTPDRSNYGYTF. The full variable domain, with segments outside the CDR3 supplied by the reference TRBV13 and TRBJ1-2 proteins, appears as AAGVIQSPRHLIKEKRETATLKCYPIPRHDTVYWYQQGPGQDPQFLISFYEKMQSDKGSIPDRFSAQQFSDYHSELNMSSLELGDSALYFCASSLGTPDRSNYGYTFGSGTRLTVV.